One and the same sample provided the 17 T cell receptor beta chains below, sequenced in a study of cytomegalovirus exposure and HLA in healthy donors. Both 60 Vbeta primers and 13 Jbeta primers went into the PCR. Some clones are missing from TCRdb's copy, which holds only in-frame ones; the method was immunoSEQ multiplex PCR. The data hold approximately 130,000 clones, with around 80% observed a single time. Sequencing was done on a sample of PBMCs. Receptors were obtained from a woman in her fifties or sixties in good health and CMV-seropositive.

The rearrangement joins TRBV15 to TRBJ2-5; TRBD2 matches at 9 bases. This CDR3 has 16 amino acids. V lost 0 bases, J lost 4 bases, and 6 bases stayed unmatched. Germline V CDR1 and CDR2: LNHNV, YYDKDF (reference sequence). This chain's CDR3 is CATSREASGARETQYF. The CDR3 coding sequence is TGTGCCACCAGCAGAGAGGCTAGCGGGGCAAGAGAGACCCAGTACTTC.

The chain has TRBV9 and TRBJ2-5, with a weak D call TRBD2 (5 bases). Per germline, CDR1 SGDLS and CDR2 YYNGEE. The CDR3 is 14 residues long. The V gene lost 4 bases and the J gene lost 2 bases, with 12 bases spanning the gap. The chain's CDR3 is CASSLGLGQETQYF. The CDR3 DNA follows: TGTGCCAGCAGCCTCGGACTGGGACAAGAGACCCAGTACTTC.

Worth noting for this clone: The junction departs from the called germline gene at one end, perhaps through a read error. The chain has TRBV7-2 and TRBJ2-5, with TRBD2 matching over 10 bases. The CDR3 consists of 12 residues. Per germline, CDR1 SGHTA and CDR2 FQGNSA. The CDR3 bases are TGTGCCAGCAGCTTAAGCCTAGCGGGGGCCCACTTC. Protein: CASSLSLAGAHF.

V usage is TRBV2 and J usage is TRBJ1-2; the match to TRBD1 covers 12 bases. V dropped 5 bases and J dropped 3; count of bases not matched to a gene: 10. CDR1 is SNHLY and CDR2 is FYNNEI in the germline V gene. This CDR3 spans 17 amino acids. CDR3 sequence: CASSRTLGQGADYGYTF. In DNA, the CDR3 is TGTGCCAGCAGTCGAACCTTGGGACAGGGGGCCGACTATGGCTACACCTTC.

This chain uses TRBV2 with TRBJ2-7; maybe TRBD1 (6 bases). The V and J ends lost 6 bases and 3 bases respectively, with 12 bases between them. CDR1 and CDR2 from the germline V gene are SNHLY and FYNNEI. The CDR3 spans 13 residues. The CDR3 DNA is TGTGCCAGCAGCTCAGACAGGAGCTACGAGCAGTACTTC. This encodes CASSSDRSYEQYF.

The chain uses TRBV21-1 and TRBJ1-1; the table calls TRBD1, which could not be checked here. TRBV21-1 is designated a pseudogene. The CDR3 totals 15 residues. The chain's CDR3 is CASSKTQGRGTEAFF. In DNA, the CDR3 is TGTGCCAGCAGCAAGACACAGGGAAGGGGCACTGAAGCTTTCTTT.

V is TRBV5-5 and J is TRBJ1-4; 7 bases align to TRBD1. Germline values: CDR1 SGHKS, CDR2 YYEKEE (reference sequence). V lost 4 bases to trimming and J lost 15 bases; unmatched junction nucleotides: 18. The CDR3 extends over 15 amino acids. For the CDR3, the DNA is TGTGCCAGCAGCGCCCGGGACAGTAGCCCTCCCGGGGTGTTTTTT. It codes for CASSARDSSPPGVFF. The full variable domain, its missing parts supplied by reference TRBV5-5 and TRBJ1-4, is DAGVTQSPTHLIKTRGQQVTLRCSPISGHKSVSWYQQVLGQGPQFIFQYYEKEERGRGNFPDRFSARQFPNYSSELNVNALLLGDSALYLCASSARDSSPPGVFFGSGTQLSVL.

The chain links TRBV9 to TRBJ1-2, with 8 bases lining up with TRBD1. The CDR3 contains 14 residues. The germline CDR1 and CDR2 sequences are SGDLS and YYNGEE. Unmatched junction bases numbered 7, after V lost 4 bases and J lost 5 bases. CDR3 protein: CASSMDREWYGYTF. The DNA of the CDR3 is TGTGCCAGCAGCATGGACAGGGAGTGGTATGGCTACACCTTC.

In this sample, this clone turned up once. The chain uses TRBV29-1 and TRBJ2-2; 8 positions agree with TRBD1. The V and J ends lost 4 bases and 7 bases, in that order; junction bases with no gene match: 5. The CDR3 is made up of 13 amino acids. Germline V gives CDR1 SQVTM, CDR2 ANQGSEA. The CDR3 nucleotides read TGCAGCGTTGTTCAGGGGGCAGACGGGGAGCTGTTTTTT. Its protein product is CSVVQGADGELFF.

The genes are TRBV18 and TRBJ2-3; 14 nucleotides align to TRBD2. The V gene end was trimmed by 4 bases and the J gene end by 3 bases; junction bases not matched to a gene: 12. Per the germline V gene, CDR1 is KGHSH and CDR2 is LQKENI. CDR3 size: 19 residues. The CDR3 DNA sequence: TGTGCCAGCTCACTTCGACTAGCGGGAGGGCCGGTCTCGACAGATACGCAGTATTTT. Amino acid sequence: CASSLRLAGGPVSTDTQYF.

J is TRBJ1-2 and V is TRBV7-3; D perhaps matches TRBD1 (5 bases). Germline V gene lookup returns CDR1 SGHTA and CDR2 FQGTGA. Trimming shortened V by 2 bases and J by 8 bases, and 15 bases separated the two germline ends. The CDR3 runs 14 residues. CDR3 sequence reads: CASSLSLGGRGYTF. In nucleotides, the CDR3 is TGTGCCAGCAGCTTATCCCTCGGGGGACGGGGCTACACCTTC.

The chain is built from TRBV27 and TRBJ1-6, with TRBD1 as a possible D gene (5 bases). The CDR3 is made up of 13 amino acids. Germline CDR1 MNHEY, CDR2 SMNVEV (reference sequence). Trimming removed 10 bases at V and 8 bases at J, with 15 bases between. CDR3 DNA sequence: TGTGCCACCTCTGTAGGGGAGGATTCACCCCTCCACTTT. It codes for CATSVGEDSPLHF.

This clone was counted a single time. The chain combines TRBV6-6 with TRBJ2-1; 7 positions match TRBD2. Germline CDR1 and CDR2: MNHNY and SVGAGI (reference sequence). Germline trimming cut 2 bases from V and 2 bases from J; bases unmatched to any gene: 3. This CDR3 has 15 residues. CDR3 residues: CASSYTAGPYNEQFF. The CDR3 nucleotides read TGTGCCAGCAGTTACACAGCGGGGCCCTACAATGAGCAGTTCTTC.

This clone has a handful of counts. The chain links TRBV7-2 to TRBJ1-4, with unresolved D. This CDR3 contains 12 residues. Trimming took 5 bases from V and 8 from J, leaving 9 bases between them. Per germline, CDR1 SGHTA and CDR2 FQGNSA. DNA for the CDR3: TGTGCCAGCAGCCCCGGGTACGAAAAACTGTTTTTT. Translation gives CASSPGYEKLFF.

V and J are TRBV5-1 and TRBJ2-1; 12 positions agree with TRBD2. V shed 3 bases, J shed 2 bases, and the junction held 3 bases outside the gene matches. The CDR3 consists of 16 residues. Germline V gene data show CDR1 as SGHRS and CDR2 as YFSETQ. The CDR3 nucleotides read TGCGCCAGCAGCTCCTCTAGCGGGGGGGCCTACAATGAGCAGTTCTTC. Translation: CASSSSSGGAYNEQFF. The variable domain in full, with the rest retrieved from reference TRBV5-1 and TRBJ2-1, is KAGVTQTPRYLIKTRGQQVTLSCSPISGHRSVSWYQQTPGQGLQFLFEYFSETQRNKGNFPGRFSGRQFSNSRSEMNVSTLELGDSALYLCASSSSSGGAYNEQFFGPGTRLTVL.

The chain has TRBV5-1 and TRBJ2-7; tentative D call: TRBD1 (6 bases). The CDR3 is made up of 16 amino acids. The ends were cut back, 0 bases at V and 4 bases at J, with 17 bases in the middle. Germline V gene lookup returns CDR1 SGHRS and CDR2 YFSETQ. The CDR3 region has the DNA TGCGCCAGCAGCTTGGGCCCCGCAGGGGTTCAGTACGAGCAGTACTTC. It specifies CASSLGPAGVQYEQYF.

Concerning this clone itself: The same CDR3 can be traced to other DNA sequences in this sample. The genes are TRBV30 and TRBJ1-5; D remains unclear. The V end lost 5 bases, the J end lost 0 bases, and 8 bases lay between the germline ends. The CDR3 runs to 13 residues. From germline, CDR1 is GTSNPN and CDR2 SVGIG (reference sequence). CDR3 bases: TGTGCCTGGGGACGGGATAGCAATCAGCCCCAGCATTTT. This translates into CAWGRDSNQPQHF.